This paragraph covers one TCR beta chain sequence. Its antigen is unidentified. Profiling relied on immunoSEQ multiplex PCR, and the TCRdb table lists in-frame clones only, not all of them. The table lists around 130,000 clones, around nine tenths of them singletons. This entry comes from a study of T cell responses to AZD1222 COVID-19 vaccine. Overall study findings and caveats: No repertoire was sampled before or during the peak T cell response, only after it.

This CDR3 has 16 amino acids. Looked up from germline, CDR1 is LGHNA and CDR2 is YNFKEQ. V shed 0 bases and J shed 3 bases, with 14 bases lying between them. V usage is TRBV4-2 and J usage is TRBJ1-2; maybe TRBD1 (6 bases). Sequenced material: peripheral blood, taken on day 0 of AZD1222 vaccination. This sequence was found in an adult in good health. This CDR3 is CASSQDLVGGYYGYTF. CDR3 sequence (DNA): TGTGCCAGCAGCCAAGATCTAGTAGGGGGTTACTATGGCTACACCTTC.